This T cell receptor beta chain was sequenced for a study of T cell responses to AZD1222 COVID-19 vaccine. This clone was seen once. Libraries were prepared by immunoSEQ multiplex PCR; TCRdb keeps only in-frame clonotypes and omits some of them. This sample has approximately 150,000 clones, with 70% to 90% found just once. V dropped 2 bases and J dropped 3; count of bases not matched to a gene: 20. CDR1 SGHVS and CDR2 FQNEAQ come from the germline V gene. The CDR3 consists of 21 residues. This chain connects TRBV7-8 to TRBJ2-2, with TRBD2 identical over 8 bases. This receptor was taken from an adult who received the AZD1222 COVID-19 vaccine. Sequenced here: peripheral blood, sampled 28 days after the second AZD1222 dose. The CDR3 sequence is CASSLSRGGSKALRDTGELFF. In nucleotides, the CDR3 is TGTGCCAGCAGCTTATCCCGGGGGGGCAGCAAGGCCCTCAGGGACACCGGGGAGCTGTTTTTT. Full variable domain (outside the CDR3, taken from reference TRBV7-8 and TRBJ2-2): GAGVSQSPRYKVAKRGQDVALRCDPISGHVSLFWYQQALGQGPEFLTYFQNEAQLDKSGLPSDRFFAERPEGSVSTLKIQRTQQEDSAVYLCASSLSRGGSKALRDTGELFFGEGSRLTVL.